This T cell receptor beta chain was found in a study of tumor-infiltrating lymphocytes in primary liver carcinoma. Across the study: Productive TCRbeta read yields ran from roughly 3.9 to 6.8 million per sample and were similar between tissues.

A constant-region primer served to make TCR beta cDNA from roughly 480 ng total RNA. Three-round nested multiplex PCR performed with slightly modified ARM-PCR produced the TCR beta libraries. Running ten to eleven cycles apiece, the first two PCR rounds relied on TRBV1-TRBV30 forward primers together with a C-beta reverse primer. MiXCR, applied by TCRdb to the multiplex PCR reads, yields one record per CDR3 protein. In the table there are under 200,000 distinct CDR3 sequences, about two thirds of which are singletons. They got blood RNA out of unsorted whole blood and also pulled out germline DNA. Prior to the surgical procedure, around 3.8 milliliters of peripheral blood were collected. A remark on this clonotype: Its cognate antigen is unknown.

CDR1 and CDR2 (germline): SGDLS, YYNGEE. The trim removed 3 bases at V and 1 base at J, leaving 8 bases unmatched. This CDR3 region has 17 residues. Whole-study results and caveats: CD4+ and CD8+ repertoires could not be compared in these unsorted bulk samples. In tumor-adjacent and tumor-blood pairs, overlap was lower than in tumor region pairs.

The genes are TRBV9 and TRBJ2-1; 9 positions agree with TRBD2. The material sequenced was peripheral blood. The source is an older woman with primary liver carcinoma and hepatitis B virus infection. The CDR3 region has the DNA TGTGCCAGCAGCGACTCTAGCGGGATAAGTTCCTACAATGAGCAGTTCTTC. Its translation: CASSDSSGISSYNEQFF. Filled out from reference TRBV9 and TRBJ2-1, the complete variable domain reads DSGVTQTPKHLITATGQRVTLRCSPRSGDLSVYWYQQSLDQGLQFLIQYYNGEERAKGNILERFSAQQFPDLHSELNLSSLELGDSALYFCASSDSSGISSYNEQFFGPGTRLTVL.